The 31 T cell receptor beta chains given below trace back to one sample, sequenced in a study of blood T cells in healthy people across ages. A second PCR of roughly 6 to 12 cycles used a sample-barcoded 5' primer and a J-beta primer mix. MiXCR was run by TCRdb on the 5' RACE reads, yielding one entry per CDR3 protein. The sample carries 1.5 million to 1.9 million distinct CDR3 sequences, roughly two fifths recorded once. The material sequenced was blood. Receptors were obtained from a woman under 30 in good health.

This clonotype occurred a few times. The rearrangement links TRBV7-2 to TRBJ2-1; 7 nucleotides match TRBD2. CDR3 length: 16 amino acids. Germline V CDR1 and CDR2: SGHTA, FQGNSA. The V segment lost 1 base and the J segment 2 bases; nucleotides outside the gene matches: 5. As DNA, the CDR3 is TGTGCCAGCAGCTTAGTGTCTAGCGGAGCCTACAATGAGCAGTTCTTC. It specifies CASSLVSSGAYNEQFF.

The V gene is TRBV6-5, the J gene TRBJ1-3, with D perhaps TRBD1 (5 bases). The V end lost 0 bases, the J end lost 1 base, and 7 bases lay between the germline ends. The CDR3 runs to 15 residues. Germline loops: CDR1 MNHEY, CDR2 SVGAGI. The CDR3 DNA sequence: TGTGCCAGCAGTTACTCGACAGCATCTGGAAACACCATATATTTT. Encoded protein: CASSYSTASGNTIYF.

Only a few counts were recorded for this clonotype. The chain has TRBV14 and TRBJ1-2, with 8 bases fitting TRBD1. J was trimmed by 5 bases and V by 2 bases; bases with no gene match: 16. The CDR3 runs to 18 residues. CDR1 is SGHDN and CDR2 is FVKESK in the germline V gene. The CDR3: CASSQTFGQGPPRYGYTF. The CDR3, as DNA: TGTGCCAGCAGCCAAACATTCGGACAGGGACCTCCACGGTATGGCTACACCTTC.

The chain couples TRBV29-1 to TRBJ2-3; 9 bases are shared with TRBD1. Germline-derived CDR1 and CDR2 are SQVTM and ANQGSEA. This CDR3 spans 13 amino acids. V lost 7 bases, J lost 3 bases, and 5 bases stayed unmatched. Here the CDR3 reads CSAETGGTDTQYF. CDR3 DNA: TGCAGCGCCGAGACAGGGGGGACAGATACGCAGTATTTT.

The V call is TRBV7-2, the J call TRBJ2-7; 14 positions match TRBD2. The CDR3 totals 16 residues. Unmatched junction bases numbered 2, after V lost 1 base and J lost 3 bases. Looked up from germline, CDR1 is SGHTA and CDR2 is FQGNSA. CDR3 loop: CASSLGTSGRIYEQYF. CDR3 coding DNA: TGTGCCAGCAGCTTAGGGACTAGCGGGAGGATCTACGAGCAGTACTTC.

This CDR3 is CASSAQVGFSGRKELDEQFF. The CDR3 DNA is TGTGCCAGCAGCGCACAAGTAGGCTTTAGCGGGAGGAAGGAGCTCGATGAGCAGTTCTTC. The V call is TRBV9, the J call TRBJ2-1; 10 bases map to TRBD2. Germline trimming cut 3 bases from V and 8 bases from J; bases unmatched to any gene: 23. This CDR3 spans 20 amino acids. Per the germline V gene, CDR1 is SGDLS and CDR2 is YYNGEE.

The chain is built from TRBV5-1 and TRBJ2-1, with 14 bases aligning to TRBD2. This CDR3 comprises 15 residues. V shed 5 bases and J 9 bases; nucleotides not matched to a gene: 7. The V gene's germline CDR1 is SGHRS and CDR2 YFSETQ. CDR3 residues: CASRTSGGAWGEQFF. The CDR3 region has the DNA TGCGCCAGCAGGACTAGCGGGGGGGCTTGGGGTGAGCAGTTCTTC. The variable domain in full, completed from reference TRBV5-1 and TRBJ2-1, reads KAGVTQTPRYLIKTRGQQVTLSCSPISGHRSVSWYQQTPGQGLQFLFEYFSETQRNKGNFPGRFSGRQFSNSRSEMNVSTLELGDSALYLCASRTSGGAWGEQFFGPGTRLTVL.

The J gene is TRBJ2-1, the V gene TRBV29-1; D uncertain. The CDR3 length is 11 residues. The germline V and J ends were trimmed by 6 bases and 10 bases, with 13 bases remaining between them. Germline lookup yields CDR1 SQVTM and CDR2 ANQGSEA. CDR3 nucleotides: TGCAGCGTCGGCGACTCAGTGGAGCAGTTCTTC. This codes for CSVGDSVEQFF.

This clonotype was counted between two and nine times. This chain uses TRBV6-5 with TRBJ2-2; 7 bases are a match to TRBD1. In germline, CDR1 is MNHEY, CDR2 SVGAGI. The trim removed 5 bases at V and 5 bases at J, leaving 5 bases unmatched. The CDR3 runs to 14 residues. CDR3 in amino acids: CASSQTGMTGELFF. CDR3 in DNA: TGTGCCAGCAGTCAGACAGGGATGACCGGGGAGCTGTTTTTT.

This clonotype came up a few times. The chain joins TRBV20-1 to TRBJ2-4; the match to TRBD1 covers 8 bases. The germline V gene has CDR1 DFQATT and CDR2 SNEGSKA (reference sequence). This CDR3 is built from 15 residues. Trimming removed 5 bases from V and 2 bases from J; junction bases left unmatched: 8. CDR3 loop: CSAGRQGLSKNIQYF. CDR3 in DNA: TGCAGTGCTGGTAGACAGGGGCTGTCCAAAAACATTCAGTACTTC.

This clonotype was counted only a few times. V usage is TRBV4-1 and J usage is TRBJ2-1; TRBD2 agrees at 14 bases. The V gene's germline CDR1 is MGHRA and CDR2 YSYEKL. V was clipped by 1 base and J by 2 bases; unmatched bases: 7. This CDR3 is built from 19 residues. CDR3 nucleotide sequence: TGCGCCAGCAGCCAAGTAGGACTAGCGGGGGGCCTAGCCTACAATGAGCAGTTCTTC. It encodes CASSQVGLAGGLAYNEQFF.

Concerning this clonotype: One end of the junction is discordant with germline, which a read error may explain. This chain joins TRBV4-2 and TRBJ2-1; 8 bases map to TRBD2. There are 15 residues in the CDR3. CDR1 and CDR2 from the germline V gene are LGHNA and YNFKEQ. CDR3 nucleotide sequence: TGTGCCAGCAGTCTAGCGGGCGCCTCTTACACTGAGCAGTTCTTC. It codes for CASSLAGASYTEQFF.

This clonotype was seen a single time. The rearrangement links TRBV27 to TRBJ2-5; D unresolved. Trimming left V 6 bases short and J 11 bases short, with 19 bases between. The CDR3 contains 13 residues. Germline V lookup: CDR1 MNHEY, CDR2 SMNVEV (reference sequence). This CDR3 is CASRWHSYNEQYF. The CDR3, as DNA: TGTGCCAGCAGGTGGCACTCCTACAATGAGCAGTACTTC.

The chain is built from TRBV7-2 and TRBJ1-1, with 7 bases matching TRBD1. Germline loops: CDR1 SGHTA, CDR2 FQGNSA. V lost 4 bases, J lost 8 bases, and 4 bases stayed unmatched. This CDR3 is 12 amino acids long. DNA for the CDR3: TGTGCCAGCAGCTCACGACAGGGAGAAGCTTTCTTT. Its protein product is CASSSRQGEAFF.

This clonotype came up a few times. This chain uses TRBV7-9 with TRBJ2-7; tentative D call: TRBD2 (5 bases). Trimming stripped 2 bases from V and 0 bases from J, with 14 bases between. Germline-derived CDR1 and CDR2 are SEHNR and FQNEAQ (reference sequence). The CDR3 is 16 residues long. The CDR3 reads CASSLISGVSSYEQYF. The CDR3 DNA follows: TGTGCCAGCAGCTTAATTTCCGGGGTAAGCTCCTACGAGCAGTACTTC.

J is TRBJ1-2 and V is TRBV30; D is undetermined. CDR1 is GTSNPN, CDR2 SVGIG, per germline (reference sequence). V shed 4 bases and J shed 7 bases, with 16 bases lying between them. CDR3 length equals 13 residues. CDR3 loop: CAWTVRSSSGYTF. In nucleotides, the CDR3 is TGTGCCTGGACAGTCCGTTCTAGCTCTGGCTACACCTTC.

This clonotype was counted a few times. The gene calls are TRBV11-2 and TRBJ2-1; 11 bases are shared with TRBD1. V shed 5 bases, J shed 7 bases, and the junction held 13 bases outside the gene matches. CDR1 and CDR2 (germline): SGHAT, FQNNGV. The length of the CDR3 is 17 residues. CDR3 region: CASSTPGGDRGLNEQFF. The CDR3 region has the DNA TGTGCCAGCAGCACCCCGGGAGGGGACAGGGGGTTGAATGAGCAGTTCTTC.

This clonotype was counted at least ten times. DNA of the CDR3: TGCAGCGTTGAAAAAGGTAATAGCGCCAATGAGCAGTTCTTC. As protein: CSVEKGNSANEQFF. This sequence joins TRBV29-1 and TRBJ2-1; D is possibly TRBD2 (5 bases). The CDR3 totals 14 residues. In germline, CDR1 is SQVTM, CDR2 ANQGSEA. V was trimmed by 2 bases and J by 6 bases, leaving 14 bases between them.

This clonotype has a handful of counts. This chain links TRBV28 with TRBJ1-6, with D unresolved. Germline V gene lookup returns CDR1 MDHEN and CDR2 SYDVKM. The V gene lost 11 bases and the J gene lost 5 bases, with 16 bases spanning the gap. The CDR3 has 14 amino acids. CDR3: CAQRWGGDNSPLHF. The CDR3 coding sequence is TGTGCCCAGCGATGGGGAGGCGATAATTCACCCCTCCACTTT.

The table lists this clonotype with a few counts. The chain employs TRBV24-1 and TRBJ2-7; the D gene is possibly TRBD2 (6 bases). This CDR3 has 16 residues. In germline, CDR1 is KGHDR, CDR2 SFDVKD. Deletions cut 1 base from V and 3 bases from J, with 15 bases between. This CDR3 is CATSDFSGVGIYEQYF. The CDR3 nucleotides are TGTGCCACCAGTGATTTCTCGGGGGTAGGGATCTACGAGCAGTACTTC.

The chain is built from TRBV3-1 and TRBJ2-1; D possibly corresponds to TRBD2 (5 bases). Trimming cost V 6 bases and J 7 bases, with 7 bases left between them. This CDR3 has 11 amino acids. Germline CDR1 and CDR2: LGHDT and YNNKEL (reference sequence). The chain's CDR3 is CASRGSNEQFF. In DNA, the CDR3 is TGTGCCAGCAGGGGGAGTAATGAGCAGTTCTTC.

This rearrangement joins TRBV19 to TRBJ2-5; 9 bases are a match to TRBD2. V was pared by 5 bases and J by 11 bases, with 21 bases of the junction left unmatched. Per germline, CDR1 LNHDA and CDR2 SQIVND (reference sequence). The CDR3 is 17 residues long. As DNA, the CDR3 is TGTGCCAGTAGTGGCGGCTCCGGGACTAGCTTTTGGTATGAGCAGTACTTC. Translated, it gives CASSGGSGTSFWYEQYF.

This chain joins TRBV30 and TRBJ2-5, with D unresolved. The CDR3 consists of 13 residues. Germline lookup yields CDR1 GTSNPN and CDR2 SVGIG (reference sequence). V lost 0 bases and J lost 0, with 5 bases in between. The CDR3 DNA is TGTGCCTGGAGTGTGGCCAACCAAGAGACCCAGTACTTC. Translating it yields CAWSVANQETQYF.

The chain uses TRBV20-1 and TRBJ2-1; 12 bases fit TRBD2. CDR1 and CDR2 from the germline V gene are DFQATT and SNEGSKA (reference sequence). The CDR3 runs 14 residues. Trimming removed 1 base from V and 9 bases from J; junction bases left unmatched: 4. As DNA, the CDR3 is TGCAGTGCTAGAGTGCGGACTAGCGGGGTTGAGCAGTTCTTC. Its translation is CSARVRTSGVEQFF.

This clonotype was found once. V is TRBV7-2 and J is TRBJ2-2, with 10 bases that match TRBD2. Per the germline V gene, CDR1 is SGHTA and CDR2 is FQGNSA. Trimming took 7 bases from V and 6 from J; bases not matched to a gene: 8. CDR3 length equals 15 residues. CDR3 bases: TGTGCCAGCAATCCTAGCGGGGGCTTCTCCGGGGAGCTGTTTTTT. Residues: CASNPSGGFSGELFF.

This clonotype appeared a few times. The rearrangement links TRBV4-1 to TRBJ1-2; D gene uncertain. The germline V gene has CDR1 MGHRA and CDR2 YSYEKL. Trimming left V 0 bases short and J 2 bases short, with 10 bases between. This CDR3 has 15 residues. Here the CDR3 reads CASSQDWAANYGYTF. The CDR3 bases are TGCGCCAGCAGCCAAGATTGGGCAGCCAACTATGGCTACACCTTC.

This clonotype was observed a handful of times. The V gene is TRBV4-1, the J gene TRBJ1-5, with TRBD1 matching over 11 bases. CDR3 size: 15 residues. With V trimmed by 3 bases and J by 8 bases, 6 bases remained unmatched. CDR1 is MGHRA, CDR2 YSYEKL, per germline. CDR3 protein: CASSHWDRGGEPQHF. The DNA for the CDR3 is TGCGCCAGCAGCCACTGGGACAGGGGGGGAGAGCCCCAGCATTTT.

This clonotype was seen more than once but under ten times. The chain recombines TRBV12-3 or TRBV12-4 with TRBJ2-3; 10 nucleotides align to TRBD2. This CDR3 region has 17 residues. With V trimmed by 3 bases and J by 0 bases, 6 bases remained unmatched. DNA for the CDR3: TGTGCCAGCAGTTTGCTAGCGGGAGCACCTAGCACAGATACGCAGTATTTT. Protein sequence: CASSLLAGAPSTDTQYF.

In its sample, this clonotype was seen a few times. The J gene is TRBJ2-4, the V gene TRBV20-1; TRBD2 agrees at 14 bases. Germline trimming cut 7 bases from V and 8 bases from J; bases unmatched to any gene: 7. This CDR3 is built from 14 residues. CDR1 is DFQATT, CDR2 SNEGSKA, per germline (reference sequence). The CDR3 here is CSGRPGLAGDIQYF. CDR3 sequence (DNA): TGCAGTGGCAGACCGGGACTAGCGGGGGACATTCAGTACTTC.

This clonotype was seen repeatedly, ten times or more. This rearrangement joins TRBV29-1 to TRBJ2-7; 8 bases align to TRBD1. Germline values: CDR1 SQVTM, CDR2 ANQGSEA. Trimming took 3 bases from V and 5 from J; bases not matched to a gene: 6. This CDR3 is built from 13 residues. The CDR3, as DNA: TGCAGCGTTGAGGGCAGGGGGCTTCACGAGCAGTACTTC. This sequence encodes CSVEGRGLHEQYF.

This chain links TRBV5-6 with TRBJ1-1, with 8 bases identical to TRBD1. After removal of 4 bases from V and 5 bases from J, the junction contained 10 bases not matched to a gene. The CDR3 sequence is 15 residues long. Germline lookup yields CDR1 SGHDT and CDR2 YYEEEE. CDR3 bases: TGTGCCAGCAGCCGCCCCGACAGGGGTAGTACTGAAGCTTTCTTT. Translation gives CASSRPDRGSTEAFF.